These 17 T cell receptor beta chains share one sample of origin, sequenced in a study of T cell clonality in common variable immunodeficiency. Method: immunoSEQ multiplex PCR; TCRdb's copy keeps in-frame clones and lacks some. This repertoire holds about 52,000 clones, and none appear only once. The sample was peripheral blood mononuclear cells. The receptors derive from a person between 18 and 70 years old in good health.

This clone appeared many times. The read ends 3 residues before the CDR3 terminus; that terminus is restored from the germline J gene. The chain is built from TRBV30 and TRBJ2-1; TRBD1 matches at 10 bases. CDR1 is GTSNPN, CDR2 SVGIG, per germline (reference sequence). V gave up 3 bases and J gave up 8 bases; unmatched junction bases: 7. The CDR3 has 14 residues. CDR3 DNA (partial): TGTGCCTGGAGCCGGGACAGGGGTGTCGATGAG. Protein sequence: CAWSRDRGVDE. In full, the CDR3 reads CAWSRDRGVDEQFF.

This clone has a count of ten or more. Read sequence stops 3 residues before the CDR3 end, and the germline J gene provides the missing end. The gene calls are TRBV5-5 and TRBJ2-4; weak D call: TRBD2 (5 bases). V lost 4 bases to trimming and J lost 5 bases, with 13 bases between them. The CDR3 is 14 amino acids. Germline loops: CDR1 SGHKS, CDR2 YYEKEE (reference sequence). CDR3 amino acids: CASSPALAENIQYF. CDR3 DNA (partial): TGTGCCAGCAGCCCCGCGCTAGCAGAAAACATT.

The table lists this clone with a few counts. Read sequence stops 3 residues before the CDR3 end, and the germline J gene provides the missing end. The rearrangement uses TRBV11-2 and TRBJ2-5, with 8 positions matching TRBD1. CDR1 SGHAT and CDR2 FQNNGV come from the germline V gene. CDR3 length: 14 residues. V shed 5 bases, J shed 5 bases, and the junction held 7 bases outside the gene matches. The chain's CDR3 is CASSPRAGGETQYF. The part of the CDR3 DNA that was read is TGTGCCAGCAGCCCCCGGGCAGGGGGCGAGACC.

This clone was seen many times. The CDR3 bases that were read are TGCAGTGCTAGAGATGCGACAGCAGCACAGCCC. Protein product: CSARDATAAQP. The CDR3 in its entirety is CSARDATAAQPQHF. The chain recombines TRBV20-1 with TRBJ1-5; TRBD1 might be the D (5 bases). With the read ending 3 residues before the CDR3 end, the germline J gene is used to fill in that end. The ends were cut back, 0 bases at V and 7 bases at J, with 13 bases in the middle. CDR3 length: 14 amino acids. Germline loops: CDR1 DFQATT, CDR2 SNEGSKA (reference sequence).

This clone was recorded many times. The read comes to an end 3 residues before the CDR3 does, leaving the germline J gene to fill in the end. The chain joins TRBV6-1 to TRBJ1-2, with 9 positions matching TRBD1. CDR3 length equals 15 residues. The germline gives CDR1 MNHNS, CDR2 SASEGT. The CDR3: CASSEPGQGVEGYTF. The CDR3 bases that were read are TGTGCCAGCAGTGAGCCGGGACAGGGCGTGGAGGGC.

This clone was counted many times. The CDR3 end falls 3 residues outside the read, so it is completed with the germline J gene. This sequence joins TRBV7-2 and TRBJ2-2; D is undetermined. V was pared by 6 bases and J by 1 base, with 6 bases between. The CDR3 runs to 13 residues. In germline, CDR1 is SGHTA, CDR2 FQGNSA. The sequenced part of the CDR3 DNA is TGTGCCAGCAGATTTATGAACACCGGGGAG. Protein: CASRFMNTGE. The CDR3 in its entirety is CASRFMNTGELFF. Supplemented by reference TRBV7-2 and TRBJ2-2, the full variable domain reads GAGVSQSPSNKVTEKGKDVELRCDPISGHTALYWYRQSLGQGLEFLIYFQGNSAPDKSGLPSDRFSAERTGGSVSTLTIQRTQQEDSAVYLCASRFMNTGELFFGEGSRLTVL.

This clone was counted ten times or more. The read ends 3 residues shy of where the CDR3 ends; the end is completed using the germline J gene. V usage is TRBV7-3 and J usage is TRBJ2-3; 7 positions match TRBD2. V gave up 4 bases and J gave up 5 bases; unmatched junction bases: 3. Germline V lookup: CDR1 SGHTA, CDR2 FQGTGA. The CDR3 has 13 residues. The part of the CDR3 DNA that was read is TGTGCCAGCAGCTCCCGGGGGGAAGATACG. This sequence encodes CASSSRGEDT. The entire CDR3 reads CASSSRGEDTQYF. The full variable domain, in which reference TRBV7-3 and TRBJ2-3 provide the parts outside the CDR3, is GAGVSQTPSNKVTEKGKYVELRCDPISGHTALYWYRQSLGQGPEFLIYFQGTGAADDSGLPNDRFFAVRPEGSVSTLKIQRTERGDSAVYLCASSSRGEDTQYFGPGTRLTVL.

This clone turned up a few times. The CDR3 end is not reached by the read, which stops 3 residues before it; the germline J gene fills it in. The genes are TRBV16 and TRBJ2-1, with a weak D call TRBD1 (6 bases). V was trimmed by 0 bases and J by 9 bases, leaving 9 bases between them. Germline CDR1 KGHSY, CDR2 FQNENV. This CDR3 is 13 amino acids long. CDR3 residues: CASSQSLGGEQFF. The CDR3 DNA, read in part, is TGTGCCAGCAGCCAATCCCTAGGGGGTGAG.

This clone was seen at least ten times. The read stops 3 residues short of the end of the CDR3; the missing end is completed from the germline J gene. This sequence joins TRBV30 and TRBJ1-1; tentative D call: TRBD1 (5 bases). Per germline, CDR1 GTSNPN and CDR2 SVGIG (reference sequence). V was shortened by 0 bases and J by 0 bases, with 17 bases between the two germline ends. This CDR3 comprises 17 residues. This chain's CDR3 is CAWSVAWGGRMNTEAFF. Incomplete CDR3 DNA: TGTGCCTGGAGTGTAGCGTGGGGCGGTCGGATGAACACTGAA.

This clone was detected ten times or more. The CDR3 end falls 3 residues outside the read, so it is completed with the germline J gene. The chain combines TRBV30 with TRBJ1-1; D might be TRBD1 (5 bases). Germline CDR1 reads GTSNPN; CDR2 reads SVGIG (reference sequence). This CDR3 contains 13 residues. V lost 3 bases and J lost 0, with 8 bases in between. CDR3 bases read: TGTGCCTGGAGGGGGCTAATGAACACTGAA. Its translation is CAWRGLMNTE. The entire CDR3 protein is CAWRGLMNTEAFF.

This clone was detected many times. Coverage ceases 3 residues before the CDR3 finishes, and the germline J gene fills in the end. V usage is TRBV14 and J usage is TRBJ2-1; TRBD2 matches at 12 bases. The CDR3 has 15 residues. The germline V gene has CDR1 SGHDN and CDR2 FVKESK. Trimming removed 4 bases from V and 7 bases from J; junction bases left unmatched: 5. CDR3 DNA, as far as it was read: TGTGCCAGCAGCCCCCGGCTAGCGGGGGGGAATGAG. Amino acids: CASSPRLAGGNE. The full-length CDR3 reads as CASSPRLAGGNEQFF.

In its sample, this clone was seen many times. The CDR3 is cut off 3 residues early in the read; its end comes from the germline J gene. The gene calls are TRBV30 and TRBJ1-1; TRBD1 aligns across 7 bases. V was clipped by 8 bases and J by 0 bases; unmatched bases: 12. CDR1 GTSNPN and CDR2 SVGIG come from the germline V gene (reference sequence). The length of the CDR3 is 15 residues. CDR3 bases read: TGTGCCAAAGGTCGACAGGGAGTCATGAACACTGAA. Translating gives CAKGRQGVMNTE. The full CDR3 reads CAKGRQGVMNTEAFF.

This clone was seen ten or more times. The CDR3 protein is CSCPGTSVYEQYF. CDR3 bases read: TGCAGTTGCCCCGGGACTTCAGTCTACGAG. This chain uses TRBV20-1 with TRBJ2-7, with TRBD2 as a possible D gene (6 bases). The read comes to an end 3 residues before the CDR3 does, leaving the germline J gene to fill in the end. The germline CDR1 and CDR2 sequences are DFQATT and SNEGSKA (reference sequence). V lost 8 bases and J 3 bases, leaving 17 bases between the germline ends. The CDR3 totals 13 residues.

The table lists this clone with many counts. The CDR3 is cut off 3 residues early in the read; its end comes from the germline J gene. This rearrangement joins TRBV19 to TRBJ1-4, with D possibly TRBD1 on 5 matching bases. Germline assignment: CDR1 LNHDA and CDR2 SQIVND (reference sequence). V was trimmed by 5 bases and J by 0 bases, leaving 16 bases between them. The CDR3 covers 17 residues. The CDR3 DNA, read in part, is TGTGCCAGTAGTCCGTGGGGCCTAAGGGCAACTAATGAAAAA. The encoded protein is CASSPWGLRATNEK. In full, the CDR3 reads CASSPWGLRATNEKLFF.

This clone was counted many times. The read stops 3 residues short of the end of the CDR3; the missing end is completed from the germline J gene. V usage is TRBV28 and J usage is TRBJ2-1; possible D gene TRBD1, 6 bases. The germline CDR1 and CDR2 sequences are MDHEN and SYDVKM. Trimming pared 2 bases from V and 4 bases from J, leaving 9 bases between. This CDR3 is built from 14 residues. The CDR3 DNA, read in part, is TGTGCCAGCAGTTTAGGACAGAAATACAATGAG. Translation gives CASSLGQKYNE. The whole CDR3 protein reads CASSLGQKYNEQFF.

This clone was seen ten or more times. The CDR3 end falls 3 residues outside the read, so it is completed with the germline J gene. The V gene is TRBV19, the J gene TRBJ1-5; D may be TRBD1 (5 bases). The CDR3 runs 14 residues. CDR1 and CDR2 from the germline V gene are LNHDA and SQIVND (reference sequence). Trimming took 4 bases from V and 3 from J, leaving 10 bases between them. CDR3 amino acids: CASSTRQYNQPQHF. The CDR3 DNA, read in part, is TGTGCCAGTAGTACCCGACAGTACAATCAGCCC.

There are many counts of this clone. The CDR3 is CAWGTGDRGNTIYF. CDR3 DNA, as far as it was read: TGTGCCTGGGGGACAGGGGATCGTGGAAACACC. The chain combines TRBV30 with TRBJ1-3; 10 bases agree with TRBD1. The read ends 3 residues shy of where the CDR3 ends; the end is completed using the germline J gene. After removal of 5 bases from V and 3 bases from J, the junction contained 4 bases not matched to a gene. From germline, CDR1 is GTSNPN and CDR2 SVGIG (reference sequence). The length of the CDR3 is 14 residues.